These T cell receptor beta chains were read from a single sample in a study of OX40 agonist ivuxolimab in advanced cancers. Only in-frame clones appear in the TCRdb table, and some are missing; sequencing was by immunoSEQ multiplex PCR. The table shows 60,000 to 80,000 clones, with around 83% occurring only once. The specimen was CD4+ or CD8+ T cells sorted from blood, collected in a trial of the OX40 agonist ivuxolimab. All receptors come from an adult with an advanced solid tumor such as melanoma, head and neck, liver or kidney cancer. Each CDR3 is given with its conserved first and last residue. A D gene is named only where the DNA matches it firmly. Expanded clones are given a class, and other clones once, few, many or no size at all.

abundance	v_gene	d_gene	len	j_gene	CDR3aa	CDR3nt
-	TRBV7-9	-	13	TRBJ1-5	CASSPGGDQPQHF	TGTGCCAGCAGCCCGGGGGGGGATCAGCCCCAGCATTTT
-	TRBV6-6	-	14	TRBJ1-2	CASRTWGEDYGYTF	TGTGCCAGCAGGACGTGGGGGGAAGACTATGGCTACACCTTC
-	TRBV28	TRBD1	15	TRBJ2-2	CASSGDRGDTGELFF	TGTGCCAGCAGTGGTGACAGGGGCGACACCGGGGAGCTGTTTTTT
-	TRBV28	TRBD2	22	TRBJ2-1	CASSFGRGGLAGGISSYNEQFF	TGTGCCAGCAGTTTTGGGCGGGGAGGACTAGCGGGCGGAATAAGCTCCTACAATGAGCAGTTCTTC
-	TRBV11-2	-	12	TRBJ2-1	CASSLDRAYEFF	TGTGCCAGCAGCTTAGATAGGGCATACGAGTTCTTC
once	TRBV7-9	-	15	TRBJ1-2	CASSLGSLRVYGYTF	TGTGCCAGCAGCTTAGGGAGCTTACGGGTCTATGGCTACACCTTC
-	TRBV27	TRBD1	15	TRBJ2-5	CASSLQGALTETQYF	TGTGCCAGCAGTTTACAGGGGGCTTTGACGGAGACCCAGTACTTC
once	TRBV5-6	-	15	TRBJ1-2	CASTLGGGANYGYTF	TGTGCCAGCACCCTTGGTGGGGGAGCTAACTATGGCTACACCTTC
-	TRBV19	TRBD2	19	TRBJ2-3	CASSPHQRDRWISTDTQYF	TGTGCCAGTAGTCCCCACCAGCGGGACCGCTGGATCAGCACAGATACGCAGTATTTT
-	TRBV2	-	16	TRBJ2-7	CASRPFSGGYSYEQYF	TGTGCCAGCAGGCCATTCTCGGGCGGGTACTCCTACGAGCAGTACTTC
-	TRBV27	-	13	TRBJ1-5	CASSYVFDQPQHF	TGTGCCAGCAGTTATGTTTTCGATCAGCCCCAGCATTTT
-	TRBV7-6	-	16	TRBJ2-5	CASSTRSAGVQETQYF	TGTGCCAGCAGCACCAGGTCGGCAGGGGTCCAAGAGACCCAGTACTTC
-	TRBV7-2	-	14	TRBJ2-6	CASSAISGANVLTF	TGTGCCAGCAGCGCCATCTCTGGGGCCAACGTCCTGACTTTC
-	TRBV28	TRBD2	14	TRBJ2-2	CASTREGVAGELFF	TGTGCCAGCACCAGGGAGGGAGTGGCCGGGGAGCTGTTTTTT
-	TRBV7-8	TRBD1	15	TRBJ2-7	CASSLGETGPYEQYF	TGTGCCAGCAGCTTAGGCGAGACAGGGCCCTACGAGCAGTACTTC
few	TRBV4-3	-	13	TRBJ2-2	CASSQEPPGELFF	TGCGCCAGCAGCCAAGAACCCCCCGGGGAGCTGTTTTTT